This passage covers 26 T cell receptor beta chains from one sample sequenced in a study of blood T cells in healthy people across ages. Alongside a J-beta primer mix, a sample-barcoded 5' primer served in a second PCR lasting roughly 6 to 11 cycles. TCRdb called the 5' RACE reads again in MiXCR, with one record for every CDR3 protein. The table lists under 850,000 distinct CDR3 sequences, under 40% of them singletons. The specimen was blood. The receptors shown here come from a man aged 18 to 35 in good health.

The chain has TRBV4-3 and TRBJ1-1, with D maybe TRBD1 (5 bases). Germline CDR1 and CDR2: LGHNA and YSLEER. The CDR3 is 17 amino acids. Trimming removed 0 bases at V and 8 bases at J, with 22 bases between. CDR3 nucleotide sequence: TGCGCCAGCAGCCAAGACCCTCCCCCAGGGTTGGTGACAGAAGCTTTCTTT. As protein: CASSQDPPPGLVTEAFF.

Ten or more counts support this clonotype. The chain is built from TRBV25-1 and TRBJ1-4, with a tentative D call TRBD1 (5 bases). V lost 6 bases, J lost 8 bases, and 16 bases lay in between. Germline V gene data show CDR1 as MGHDK and CDR2 as SYGVNS. This CDR3 is built from 14 residues. CDR3 bases: TGTGCCAGCAGCCGATCAGGGTTTCGAGAAAAACTGTTTTTT. Translated: CASSRSGFREKLFF.

The chain links TRBV6-5 to TRBJ1-1; D is ambiguous. Trimming stripped 2 bases from V and 4 bases from J, with 8 bases between. Germline lookup yields CDR1 MNHEY and CDR2 SVGAGI. CDR3 length equals 13 residues. Here the CDR3 reads CASSYGLGTEAFF. As DNA, the CDR3 is TGTGCCAGCAGTTACGGGTTGGGCACTGAAGCTTTCTTT.

The gene calls are TRBV29-1 and TRBJ2-3; 8 positions match TRBD1. V dropped 6 bases and J dropped 3; count of bases not matched to a gene: 8. The CDR3 is made up of 14 amino acids. Germline CDR1 reads SQVTM; CDR2 reads ANQGSEA. The chain's CDR3 is CSVGGQGQTDTQYF. The CDR3 DNA sequence: TGCAGCGTGGGAGGACAGGGTCAGACAGATACGCAGTATTTT.

The CDR3 DNA sequence: TGTGCCATCAGTGATGCCTTTTCTAGCAATCAGCCCCAGCATTTT. Protein: CAISDAFSSNQPQHF. The rearrangement links TRBV10-3 to TRBJ1-5, with D hard to call. V lost 3 bases to trimming and J lost 0 bases, with 9 bases between them. The CDR3 spans 15 residues. Germline V lookup: CDR1 ENHRY, CDR2 SYGVKD.

V gene TRBV7-2 combines with J gene TRBJ2-3; 8 nucleotides agree with TRBD2. The germline gives CDR1 SGHTA, CDR2 FQGNSA. Germline trimming cut 4 bases from V and 3 bases from J; bases unmatched to any gene: 12. This CDR3 comprises 17 residues. The CDR3 region has the DNA TGTGCCAGCAGCTGGTCTTCGGGGGGGGCCCGTACAGATACGCAGTATTTT. Protein: CASSWSSGGARTDTQYF.

This chain joins TRBV7-9 and TRBJ2-4, with D tentatively TRBD2 (5 bases). The CDR3 is 15 residues long. Trimming pared 5 bases from V and 6 bases from J, leaving 17 bases between. Germline V gene sequence: CDR1 SEHNR, CDR2 FQNEAQ (reference sequence). Here the CDR3 DNA reads TGTGCCAGCAGCCTAGTAGGACTCTCGGGAAACATTCAGTACTTC. Amino acids: CASSLVGLSGNIQYF. The full variable domain, with the rest looked up from reference TRBV7-9 and TRBJ2-4, is DTGVSQNPRHKITKRGQNVTFRCDPISEHNRLYWYRQTLGQGPEFLTYFQNEAQLEKSRLLSDRFSAERPKGSFSTLEIQRTEQGDSAMYLCASSLVGLSGNIQYFGAGTRLSVL.

V is TRBV20-1 and J is TRBJ1-6; tentative D call: TRBD1 (6 bases). With 1 base removed from V and 6 bases from J, the gap between germline ends came to 16 bases. The CDR3 extends over 16 amino acids. Germline V gene data show CDR1 as DFQATT and CDR2 as SNEGSKA (reference sequence). DNA of the CDR3: TGCAGTGCTAGAGGGGGGGGCAGATTATCTAATTCACCCCTCCACTTT. It is translated as CSARGGGRLSNSPLHF.

This clonotype has at least ten counts. The rearrangement joins TRBV10-3 to TRBJ2-7; D not resolved. Germline loops: CDR1 ENHRY, CDR2 SYGVKD. Trimming took 1 base from V and 3 from J, leaving 10 bases between them. The CDR3 has 14 amino acids. CDR3 bases: TGTGCCATCAGTGAGTACTTTGGCGGCTACGAGCAGTACTTC. As protein: CAISEYFGGYEQYF.

The chain couples TRBV7-2 to TRBJ1-4; D not resolved. Germline values: CDR1 SGHTA, CDR2 FQGNSA. The CDR3 length is 15 residues. Trimming removed 5 bases at V and 3 bases at J, with 13 bases between. The DNA for the CDR3 is TGTGCCAGCAGCACGAAGATAGGTTCTAATGAAAAACTGTTTTTT. Protein product: CASSTKIGSNEKLFF.

Concerning this clonotype itself: The conserved phenylalanine or tryptophan normally closing the CDR3 is absent here, so this likely arose from a read error. The chain is built from TRBV7-9 and TRBJ2-1; 10 positions match TRBD1. V shed 5 bases and J 8 bases; nucleotides not matched to a gene: 18. CDR3 length equals 18 residues. The germline V gene encodes CDR1 SEHNR and CDR2 FQNEAQ (reference sequence). As DNA, the CDR3 is TGTGCCAGCAGCCCTAGAGGGTCTACCGGGACAGGGGTTCATGAGCAGTTCATC. This encodes CASSPRGSTGTGVHEQFI.

This rearrangement joins TRBV7-2 to TRBJ1-2; weak D call: TRBD1 (6 bases). Trimming shortened V by 1 base and J by 0 bases, and 9 bases separated the two germline ends. This CDR3 has 15 amino acids. CDR1 is SGHTA, CDR2 FQGNSA, per germline. Here the CDR3 reads CASSLGGTTNYGYTF. The CDR3 DNA follows: TGTGCCAGCAGCTTAGGAGGGACAACTAACTATGGCTACACCTTC.

The chain uses TRBV7-9 and TRBJ2-7; the D is unclear. The CDR3 has 17 residues. CDR1 and CDR2 (germline): SEHNR, FQNEAQ (reference sequence). Trimming stripped 0 bases from V and 5 bases from J, with 20 bases between. The chain's CDR3 is CASSLALSSVVGDEQYF. The CDR3 DNA reads TGTGCCAGCAGCTTAGCGCTAAGTTCCGTGGTCGGCGACGAGCAGTACTTC.

Worth noting for this clonotype: A much larger clone sits a single nucleotide away, making a read error possible. This chain connects TRBV4-3 to TRBJ2-5; 9 positions match TRBD1. Trimming removed 0 bases from V and 11 bases from J; junction bases left unmatched: 13. Per germline, CDR1 LGHNA and CDR2 YSLEER. The CDR3 covers 16 residues. The CDR3 DNA reads TGCGCCAGCAGCCAAGATGGAACAGGGGGCCACAATGAGCAGTACTTC. Protein product: CASSQDGTGGHNEQYF.

J is TRBJ2-2 and V is TRBV7-2; D uncertain. The CDR3 has 14 amino acids. The V gene lost 3 bases and the J gene lost 6 bases, with 11 bases spanning the gap. CDR1 is SGHTA, CDR2 FQGNSA, per germline. CDR3 amino acids: CASSLNSGAGELFF. The CDR3 bases are TGTGCCAGCAGCTTGAATTCAGGCGCCGGGGAGCTGTTTTTT.

In its sample, this clonotype was seen a few times. The chain carries TRBV15 and TRBJ2-1, with TRBD2 matching over 13 bases. Germline V gene sequence: CDR1 LNHNV, CDR2 YYDKDF (reference sequence). This CDR3 spans 16 amino acids. With 3 bases clipped from V and 4 bases from J, the junction kept 3 bases outside the gene matches. The CDR3 spells CATSSPGLAGYNEQFF. The CDR3 DNA is TGTGCCACCAGCAGCCCGGGACTAGCGGGATACAATGAGCAGTTCTTC.

A word on this clonotype: A much larger clone is a single base away; this may be a read error. The chain employs TRBV12-3 or TRBV12-4 and TRBJ2-3; D unclear. The CDR3 covers 14 residues. The V gene lost 6 bases and the J gene lost 2 bases, with 12 bases spanning the gap. The CDR3 here is CASSSKVITDTQYF. In DNA, the CDR3 is TGTGCCAGCAGCTCGAAGGTCATCACAGATACGCAGTATTTT.

CDR3 sequence: CASSQDRSDRETQYF. In DNA, the CDR3 is TGCGCCAGCAGCCAAGATCGAAGCGACCGAGAGACCCAGTACTTC. The chain joins TRBV4-3 to TRBJ2-5; no firm D call. The germline V and J ends were trimmed by 0 bases and 4 bases, with 12 bases remaining between them. Germline V gene sequence: CDR1 LGHNA, CDR2 YSLEER. The CDR3 loop spans 15 amino acids.

The chain employs TRBV12-3 or TRBV12-4 and TRBJ2-3, with 7 bases matching TRBD1. This CDR3 comprises 14 residues. The V segment lost 4 bases and the J segment 7 bases; nucleotides outside the gene matches: 8. The CDR3 loop reads CASSSGQARHTQYF. CDR3 DNA: TGTGCCAGCAGTTCCGGACAGGCTCGACATACGCAGTATTTT.

The V call is TRBV20-1, the J call TRBJ1-1; no definite D call. This CDR3 has 13 residues. Germline V CDR1 and CDR2: DFQATT, SNEGSKA (reference sequence). Trimming pared 4 bases from V and 5 bases from J, leaving 14 bases between. The chain's CDR3 is CSATAASGTEAFF. The CDR3 DNA reads as TGCAGTGCTACAGCGGCCTCGGGGACTGAAGCTTTCTTT.

Concerning this clonotype itself: A much more abundant neighbour one base away suggests this may be a read error. The CDR3 end shows no conserved phenylalanine or tryptophan, and so a read error is likely. The chain links TRBV10-3 to TRBJ1-2; 11 bases fit TRBD1. Germline loops: CDR1 ENHRY, CDR2 SYGVKD. The junction had 18 bases not matched to a gene; V was cut back by 9 bases and J by 3 bases. There are 18 residues in the CDR3. Here the CDR3 reads CAIRPTGSDRGPYYGYTL. CDR3 coding DNA: TGTGCCATTCGCCCTACTGGGTCGGACAGGGGGCCCTACTATGGCTACACCCTC.

This clonotype was counted many times. The rearrangement links TRBV7-9 to TRBJ2-7; 13 nucleotides line up with TRBD2. The V gene end was trimmed by 5 bases and the J gene end by 0 bases; junction bases not matched to a gene: 10. This CDR3 contains 18 residues. Germline loops: CDR1 SEHNR, CDR2 FQNEAQ (reference sequence). CDR3 in DNA: TGTGCCAGCAGCGGAATCACCGGGACTAGCGGGGCCTCCTACGAGCAGTACTTC. Its protein is CASSGITGTSGASYEQYF.

CDR3 bases: TGCGCCAGCAGCCAACCATTGGGTAGCGGGGTATACGAGCAGTACTTC. Translation gives CASSQPLGSGVYEQYF. The chain couples TRBV4-1 to TRBJ2-7; 8 positions match TRBD2. After removal of 2 bases from V and 4 bases from J, the junction contained 10 bases not matched to a gene. The CDR3 contains 16 residues. The V gene's germline CDR1 is MGHRA and CDR2 YSYEKL.

This clonotype has a handful of counts. The genes are TRBV12-3 or TRBV12-4 and TRBJ1-4; D is unresolved. The CDR3 sequence is 16 residues long. V lost 6 bases and J lost 0, with 14 bases in between. In nucleotides, the CDR3 is TGTGCCAGCAGACGCGAAACGGAGGCAACTAATGAAAAACTGTTTTTT. Encoded protein: CASRRETEATNEKLFF.

Many counts were recorded for this clonotype. One end of the junction varies from germline; a read error may be responsible. V gene TRBV7-9 combines with J gene TRBJ2-1; 11 nucleotides agree with TRBD2. Germline CDR1 reads SEHNR; CDR2 reads FQNEAQ (reference sequence). This CDR3 has 15 amino acids. CDR3 sequence: CASSPSGGLYNEQFF. The CDR3 nucleotides are TGCGCCAGCAGCCCTAGCGGGGGGCTGTACAATGAGCAGTTCTTC.

The V and J genes are TRBV30 and TRBJ2-1; tentative D call: TRBD2 (6 bases). Trimming shortened V by 1 base and J by 7 bases, and 14 bases separated the two germline ends. The V gene's germline CDR1 is GTSNPN and CDR2 SVGIG (reference sequence). The CDR3 has 14 amino acids. In DNA form, the CDR3 reads TGTGCCTGGAGTGAGTTTGGGGGGAGGAATGAGCAGTTCTTC. Amino acid sequence: CAWSEFGGRNEQFF.